The 16 T cell receptor beta chains given below trace back to one sample, sequenced in a study of T cell responses to AZD1222 COVID-19 vaccine. TCRdb keeps only in-frame clones here, not all; method: immunoSEQ multiplex PCR. Of fewer than 90,000 clones listed, 70% to 90% are singletons. The sample in question was peripheral blood, obtained 28 days after the second AZD1222 dose. These receptor sequences come from an adult who received the AZD1222 COVID-19 vaccine.

This clone occurred a few times. The V and J genes are TRBV3-1 (or the pseudogene TRBV3-2) and TRBJ2-7; 8 bases agree with TRBD2. CDR1 is LGHDT and CDR2 is YNNKEL in the germline V gene (reference sequence). J lost 3 bases, V lost 2 bases, and 3 bases had no gene match. The CDR3 consists of 14 residues. This CDR3 reads CASSQSSGVYEQYF. The CDR3 DNA reads TGTGCCAGCAGCCAAAGTAGCGGGGTCTACGAGCAGTACTTC.

The chain links TRBV18 to TRBJ2-7; D gene unclear. This CDR3 region has 13 residues. CDR1 is KGHSH and CDR2 is LQKENI in the germline V gene. Trimming pared 3 bases from V and 3 bases from J, leaving 9 bases between. The CDR3 DNA reads as TGTGCCAGCTCACCGGATCCACACTACGAGCAGTACTTC. This sequence encodes CASSPDPHYEQYF.

In its sample, this clone was seen once. The chain is built from TRBV27 and TRBJ2-5, with D perhaps matching TRBD1 (6 bases). Trimming removed 1 base at V and 5 bases at J, with 11 bases between. This CDR3 is 14 amino acids long. Germline V CDR1 and CDR2: MNHEY, SMNVEV (reference sequence). For the CDR3, the DNA is TGTGCCAGCAGTTTATATTCCAGGGGTGAGACCCAGTACTTC. It specifies CASSLYSRGETQYF.

The chain uses TRBV18 and TRBJ1-2, with D tentatively TRBD1 (6 bases). V was pared by 1 base and J by 8 bases, with 11 bases between. Germline CDR1 reads KGHSH; CDR2 reads LQKENI. This CDR3 is built from 13 residues. The CDR3 nucleotides are TGTGCCAGCTCACCACGCAGGGGAGAGGGCTACACCTTC. This encodes CASSPRRGEGYTF.

V gene TRBV9 combines with J gene TRBJ1-6; the D is unclear. With 0 bases removed from V and 6 bases from J, the gap between germline ends came to 4 bases. In germline, CDR1 is SGDLS, CDR2 YYNGEE. The CDR3 is 13 residues long. The CDR3 DNA sequence: TGTGCCAGCAGCGTAGCGTCTAATTCACCCCTCCACTTT. Encoded protein: CASSVASNSPLHF.

The chain employs TRBV27 and TRBJ1-6; TRBD1 agrees at 9 bases. CDR3 length: 15 residues. Trimming took 3 bases from V and 8 from J; bases not matched to a gene: 5. CDR1 is MNHEY and CDR2 is SMNVEV in the germline V gene (reference sequence). CDR3 sequence reads: CASSFYRGRDSPLHF. The CDR3 DNA follows: TGTGCCAGCAGTTTCTACAGGGGGCGGGATTCACCCCTCCACTTT.

The V call is TRBV13, the J call TRBJ1-6, with D hard to call. Between the trimmed V and J ends, which lost 1 base and 0 bases, there was a span of 16 bases. Germline V lookup: CDR1 PRHDT, CDR2 FYEKMQ (reference sequence). This CDR3 is 19 amino acids long. CDR3 residues: CASSLEEVSGSSYNSPLHF. The CDR3 DNA reads TGTGCCAGCAGCTTAGAAGAGGTGAGCGGGAGCTCCTATAATTCACCCCTCCACTTT.

The rearrangement joins TRBV6-2 or TRBV6-3 to TRBJ2-1, with D hard to call. Germline V lookup: CDR1 MNHEY, CDR2 SVGEGT. The V gene lost 6 bases and the J gene lost 5 bases, with 20 bases spanning the gap. The CDR3 has 16 amino acids. CDR3 DNA: TGTGCCAGCAGCCCTCCCCGACACGGATCCAACAATGAGCAGTTCTTC. It translates to CASSPPRHGSNNEQFF.

The chain couples TRBV7-8 to TRBJ1-1; TRBD1 matches 7 bases. This CDR3 spans 15 amino acids. The junction had 12 bases not matched to a gene; V was cut back by 5 bases and J by 6 bases. Germline V lookup: CDR1 SGHVS, CDR2 FQNEAQ. The CDR3 loop is CASSPRQGGQAEAFF. CDR3 DNA sequence: TGTGCCAGCAGCCCCAGACAGGGAGGACAGGCTGAAGCTTTCTTT.

The chain recombines TRBV15 with TRBJ1-2; perhaps TRBD1 as D (5 bases). This CDR3 comprises 16 residues. Per the germline V gene, CDR1 is LNHNV and CDR2 is YYDKDF (reference sequence). V was pared by 4 bases and J by 6 bases, with 21 bases between. The CDR3 spells CATSTTFGQSEDGYTF. DNA for the CDR3: TGTGCCACCAGCACTACATTTGGACAATCTGAGGATGGCTACACCTTC.

The count of this clone is one. V gene TRBV7-2 combines with J gene TRBJ1-2; the match to TRBD1 covers 7 bases. V was clipped by 7 bases and J by 4 bases; unmatched bases: 12. CDR3 length: 15 amino acids. In germline, CDR1 is SGHTA, CDR2 FQGNSA. The chain's CDR3 is CASTDYRGGSYGYTF. The CDR3 nucleotides are TGTGCCAGCACCGACTACAGGGGTGGGAGCTATGGCTACACCTTC.

The chain uses TRBV28 and TRBJ2-7; D gene unclear. The CDR3 is 12 amino acids. Germline V CDR1 and CDR2: MDHEN, SYDVKM. V was cut by 6 bases and J by 3 bases, with 9 bases left in between. CDR3: CASRKTLYEQYF. Here the CDR3 DNA reads TGTGCCAGCAGGAAGACCCTCTACGAGCAGTACTTC.

The rearrangement links TRBV7-6 to TRBJ2-7; D may be TRBD1 or TRBD2 (5 bases each). Germline CDR1 reads SGHVS; CDR2 reads FNYEAQ. The CDR3 contains 16 residues. V was pared by 2 bases and J by 0 bases, with 14 bases between. The CDR3 region is CASSLSIGAYSYEQYF. The CDR3 nucleotides read TGTGCCAGCAGCTTATCAATCGGGGCATACTCCTACGAGCAGTACTTC.

J is TRBJ2-3 and V is TRBV6-1; 7 bases line up with TRBD1. V lost 1 base, J lost 3 bases, and 4 bases stayed unmatched. Germline assignment: CDR1 MNHNS and CDR2 SASEGT. The CDR3 has 15 residues. The DNA of the CDR3 is TGTGCCAGCAGTGAAGTTGGCAGGGGGACAGATACGCAGTATTTT. Its translation: CASSEVGRGTDTQYF.

The V call is TRBV11-3, the J call TRBJ2-5; weak D call: TRBD2 (5 bases). Trimming cost V 5 bases and J 0 bases, with 7 bases left between them. The CDR3 runs 13 residues. CDR1 and CDR2 from the germline V gene are SGHNT and YENEEA. CDR3 sequence reads: CASSTRNQETQYF. CDR3 DNA: TGTGCCAGCAGCACTAGAAACCAAGAGACCCAGTACTTC.

The chain couples TRBV28 to TRBJ1-4, with a possible D match to TRBD1 (5 bases). The germline CDR1 and CDR2 sequences are MDHEN and SYDVKM. Trimming shortened V by 3 bases and J by 7 bases, and 9 bases separated the two germline ends. The CDR3 covers 13 residues. Here the CDR3 DNA reads TGTGCCAGCAGTTTGGGGCGGAGTGAAAAACTGTTTTTT. This codes for CASSLGRSEKLFF.